This passage covers 17 T cell receptor beta chains from one sample sequenced in a study of blood T cell repertoires in COVID-19 (TCRdb year 2020). Library generation was performed with the immunoSEQ multiplex PCR assay. TCRdb re-hosts the immuneACCESS table, in-frame sequences only. Its copies lack some clones; in the studies checked, an unresolved V gene accounts for under half of them, and the cause for the rest is not known. In all, the sample holds 130,000 to 150,000 clones, and more than 65% of those were seen once. 10% of the sample goes to the ten largest clones. Sequencing was carried out using peripheral blood. Source of these receptors: a man aged 60 to 75 with active or convalescent COVID-19.

V gene TRBV12-3 or TRBV12-4 combines with J gene TRBJ1-2; perhaps TRBD1 as D (6 bases). V shed 6 bases and J shed 14 bases, with 19 bases lying between them. The CDR3 contains 12 residues. As DNA, the CDR3 is TGTGCCAGCAGCCTCAGGGGTTCCCTATATACCTTC. Its protein product is CASSLRGSLYTF.

The V call is TRBV21-1, the J call TRBJ1-6; TRBD1 reflects the table's D call only, with no check against the DNA. TRBV21-1 is marked as a pseudogene. CDR3 length: 16 amino acids. CDR3: CASSKGRVYDNSPLHF. CDR3 nucleotide sequence: TGTGCCAGCAGCAAAGGCAGGGTTTACGATAATTCACCCCTCCACTTT.

This chain uses TRBV3-1 (or the pseudogene TRBV3-2) with TRBJ1-4; D uncertain. The V end was cut by 5 bases, the J end by 0 bases, with 10 bases between. Germline loops: CDR1 LGHDT, CDR2 YNNKEL (reference sequence). The CDR3 length is 15 residues. In nucleotides, the CDR3 is TGTGCCAGCAGCTCCCGTGGCCCAACTAATGAAAAACTGTTTTTT. Protein product: CASSSRGPTNEKLFF.

This clone was seen just once. The J gene is TRBJ2-3, the V gene TRBV10-1, with D possibly matching TRBD1 (6 bases). The CDR3 consists of 14 residues. V lost 8 bases and J 0 bases, leaving 12 bases between the germline ends. The germline V gene encodes CDR1 WNHNN and CDR2 SYGVQD (reference sequence). For the CDR3, the DNA is TGCGCCAGCGGTCAAACAGGGAGCACAGATACGCAGTATTTT. It encodes CASGQTGSTDTQYF.

Remarks on this clone: One end of the junction varies from germline; a read error may be responsible. The chain joins TRBV7-7 to TRBJ2-1, with TRBD2 identical over 12 bases. The V gene's germline CDR1 is SSHAT and CDR2 FNYEAQ (reference sequence). CDR3 length equals 15 residues. The CDR3 region is CASSLGLAGSNEQFF. CDR3 coding DNA: TGTGCTAGCAGCTTAGGACTAGCGGGATCCAATGAGCAGTTCTTC.

The gene calls are TRBV19 and TRBJ1-1, with TRBD1 as a possible D gene (6 bases). The CDR3 is 12 residues long. Looked up from germline, CDR1 is LNHDA and CDR2 is SQIVND (reference sequence). Between the trimmed V and J ends, which lost 11 bases and 6 bases, there was a span of 16 bases. CDR3 sequence reads: CAGVGGSAEAFF. The CDR3 DNA reads TGTGCCGGGGTAGGGGGTTCTGCTGAAGCTTTCTTT.

V usage is TRBV11-3 and J usage is TRBJ1-1; TRBD1 aligns across 7 bases. After removal of 2 bases from V and 1 base from J, the junction contained 1 base not matched to a gene. The CDR3 spans 14 residues. Germline V gene data show CDR1 as SGHNT and CDR2 as YENEEA. In nucleotides, the CDR3 is TGTGCCAGCAGCTTATACAGGGGGAACACTGAAGCTTTCTTT. Its translation: CASSLYRGNTEAFF.

The chain combines TRBV20-1 with TRBJ1-6, with D possibly TRBD1 on 5 matching bases. The CDR3 runs to 14 residues. V was clipped by 3 bases and J by 6 bases, with 12 bases between them. Per germline, CDR1 DFQATT and CDR2 SNEGSKA (reference sequence). CDR3 nucleotide sequence: TGCAGTGCTAGTTGGGGGGACGGTAATTCACCCCTCCACTTT. Its protein product is CSASWGDGNSPLHF.

The V and J genes are TRBV6-5 and TRBJ1-5; D possibly corresponds to TRBD1 (6 bases). CDR3 length equals 15 residues. Trimming removed 7 bases at V and 2 bases at J, with 15 bases between. CDR1 and CDR2 from the germline V gene are MNHEY and SVGAGI. CDR3 DNA sequence: TGTGCCAGCACCTCTCAGGGGCGAGGCAATCAGCCCCAGCATTTT. This translates into CASTSQGRGNQPQHF.

The chain employs TRBV11-3 and TRBJ2-5; TRBD1 matches at 10 bases. The CDR3 consists of 15 residues. CDR1 is SGHNT, CDR2 YENEEA, per germline. V trimming: 1 base; J trimming: 9 bases; junction bases outside the gene matches: 8. CDR3 coding DNA: TGTGCCAGCAGCTTAGGGACAGGGGGAAGGGGGTCCCAGTACTTC. This gives the protein CASSLGTGGRGSQYF.

This rearrangement joins TRBV5-6 to TRBJ1-4; D not resolved. V shed 0 bases and J shed 7 bases, with 16 bases lying between them. The CDR3 has 16 amino acids. Germline loops: CDR1 SGHDT, CDR2 YYEEEE. The DNA for the CDR3 is TGTGCCAGCAGCTTGGCGGGAACCGGGAGGACTGAAAAACTGTTTTTT. Its protein is CASSLAGTGRTEKLFF.

This clone was detected a few times. The chain uses TRBV11-3 and TRBJ1-1, with 8 bases lining up with TRBD1. CDR1 SGHNT and CDR2 YENEEA come from the germline V gene. The CDR3 runs to 14 residues. The trim removed 4 bases at V and 1 base at J, leaving 2 bases unmatched. CDR3 nucleotide sequence: TGTGCCAGCAGCTGGGGGACAGGGAACACTGAAGCTTTCTTT. As protein: CASSWGTGNTEAFF.

V usage is TRBV2 and J usage is TRBJ1-5; TRBD1 matches at 11 bases. V was clipped by 6 bases and J by 5 bases; unmatched bases: 3. The CDR3 consists of 14 residues. Germline V gene lookup returns CDR1 SNHLY and CDR2 FYNNEI. This CDR3 reads CASSRTGGHQPQHF. The CDR3 DNA sequence: TGTGCCAGCAGCCGGACAGGGGGCCATCAGCCCCAGCATTTT.

The genes are TRBV11-3 and TRBJ2-1, with TRBD2 as a possible D gene (6 bases). The CDR3 is 14 amino acids. V was trimmed by 1 base and J by 6 bases, leaving 10 bases between them. Germline values: CDR1 SGHNT, CDR2 YENEEA. CDR3 loop: CASSLGAGRNEQFF. The DNA for the CDR3 is TGTGCCAGCAGCTTAGGGGCGGGGCGCAATGAGCAGTTCTTC. The full variable domain, with the rest looked up from reference TRBV11-3 and TRBJ2-1, is EAGVVQSPRYKIIEKKQPVAFWCNPISGHNTLYWYLQNLGQGPELLIRYENEEAVDDSQLPKDRFSAERLKGVDSTLKIQPAELGDSAVYLCASSLGAGRNEQFFGPGTRLTVL.

The J gene is TRBJ2-5, the V gene TRBV19; no clear D gene. The V end lost 3 bases, the J end lost 5 bases, and 7 bases lay between the germline ends. The CDR3 sequence is 12 residues long. The germline gives CDR1 LNHDA, CDR2 SQIVND (reference sequence). The CDR3 sequence is CASSMQSETQYF. CDR3 nucleotides: TGTGCCAGTAGTATGCAGTCGGAGACCCAGTACTTC.

The chain uses TRBV30 and TRBJ2-1; 10 bases line up with TRBD2. The ends lost 5 bases at V and 7 bases at J; junction bases unmatched: 11. Germline loops: CDR1 GTSNPN, CDR2 SVGIG (reference sequence). The CDR3 totals 15 residues. CDR3 region: CAWDLAGGFSNEQFF. CDR3 DNA sequence: TGTGCCTGGGACTTAGCGGGGGGATTCTCGAATGAGCAGTTCTTC.

The genes are TRBV21-1 and TRBJ2-1; the D segment call TRBD1 is taken from the table without a DNA check. TRBV21-1 is labeled a pseudogene. This CDR3 region has 16 residues. The CDR3 region has the DNA TGTGCTTCACGGACAGGCCTAGAGTCGGCCTACAATGAGCAGTTCTTC. As protein: CASRTGLESAYNEQFF.